Each of the 2 T cell receptor beta chains below was sequenced from the same sample in a study of T cell changes during pregnancy in multiple sclerosis. Sequencing was performed with immunoSEQ multiplex PCR; in TCRdb, only in-frame clones are kept and a portion is missing. The sample records 50,000 to 60,000 clones, 85% to 90% being singletons. The sequenced sample was CD4+ T cells from peripheral blood mononuclear cells, obtained in the first trimester of pregnancy. Receptors originate from a female donor with multiple sclerosis, enrolled in a pregnancy study.

The J gene is TRBJ2-7, the V gene TRBV6-6; no firm D call. The CDR3 has 12 residues. Trimming cost V 2 bases and J 7 bases, with 9 bases left between them. Germline CDR1 is MNHNY and CDR2 is SVGAGI (reference sequence). CDR3 sequence (DNA): TGTGCCAGCAGTTACGGTAGCTTAGAGCAGTACTTC. Residues: CASSYGSLEQYF.

This clone appeared once. The chain has TRBV18 and TRBJ2-3; 9 bases match TRBD1. The V segment lost 0 bases and the J segment 4 bases; nucleotides outside the gene matches: 5. This CDR3 is built from 16 residues. CDR1 is KGHSH and CDR2 is LQKENI in the germline V gene. The CDR3 protein is CASSPPGQGFADTQYF. The CDR3 DNA reads as TGTGCCAGCTCACCACCGGGACAGGGTTTCGCAGATACGCAGTATTTT.